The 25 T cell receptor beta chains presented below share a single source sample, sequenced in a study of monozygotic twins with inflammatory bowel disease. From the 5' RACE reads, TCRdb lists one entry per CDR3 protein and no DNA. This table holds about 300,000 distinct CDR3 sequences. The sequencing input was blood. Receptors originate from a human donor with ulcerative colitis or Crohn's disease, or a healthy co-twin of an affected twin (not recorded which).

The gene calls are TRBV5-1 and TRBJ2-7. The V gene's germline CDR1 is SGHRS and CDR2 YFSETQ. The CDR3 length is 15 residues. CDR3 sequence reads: CASSLEAWTHYEQYF.

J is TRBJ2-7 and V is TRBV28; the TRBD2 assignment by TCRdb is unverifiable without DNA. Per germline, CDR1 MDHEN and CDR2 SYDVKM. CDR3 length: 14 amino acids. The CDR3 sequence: CASSPWESNYEQYF.

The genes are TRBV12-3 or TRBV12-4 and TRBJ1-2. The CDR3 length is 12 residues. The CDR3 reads CASRSTNYGYTF.

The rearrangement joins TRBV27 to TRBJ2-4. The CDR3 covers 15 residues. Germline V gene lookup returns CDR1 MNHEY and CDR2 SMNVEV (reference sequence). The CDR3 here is CASRRALMAKNIQYF.

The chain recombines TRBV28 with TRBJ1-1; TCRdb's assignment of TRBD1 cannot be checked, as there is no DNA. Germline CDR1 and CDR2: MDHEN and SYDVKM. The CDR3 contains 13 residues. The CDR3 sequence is CASSRALNTEAFF.

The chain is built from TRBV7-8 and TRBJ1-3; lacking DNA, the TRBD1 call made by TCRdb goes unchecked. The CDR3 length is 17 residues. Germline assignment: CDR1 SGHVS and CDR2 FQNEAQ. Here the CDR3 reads CASSLVSRGSGGNTIYF.

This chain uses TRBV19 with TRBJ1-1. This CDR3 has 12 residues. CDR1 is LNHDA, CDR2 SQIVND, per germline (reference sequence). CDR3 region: CASRGYNTEAFF.

This CDR3 reads CASSIAGPVPTQYF. The rearrangement uses TRBV19 and TRBJ2-3; TCRdb gives TRBD1 as the D gene, but with no DNA this cannot be confirmed. There are 14 residues in the CDR3. Germline values: CDR1 LNHDA, CDR2 SQIVND (reference sequence). Using reference TRBV19 and TRBJ2-3 for the parts outside the CDR3, the full variable domain is DGGITQSPKYLFRKEGQNVTLSCEQNLNHDAMYWYRQDPGQGLRLIYYSQIVNDFQKGDIAEGYSVSREKKESFPLTVTSAQKNPTAFYLCASSIAGPVPTQYFGPGTRLTVL.

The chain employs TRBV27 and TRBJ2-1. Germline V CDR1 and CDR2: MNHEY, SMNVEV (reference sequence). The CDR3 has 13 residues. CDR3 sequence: CASAHDTYNEQFF.

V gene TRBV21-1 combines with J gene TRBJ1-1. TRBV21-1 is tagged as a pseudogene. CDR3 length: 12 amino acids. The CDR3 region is CASSCLNTEAFF.

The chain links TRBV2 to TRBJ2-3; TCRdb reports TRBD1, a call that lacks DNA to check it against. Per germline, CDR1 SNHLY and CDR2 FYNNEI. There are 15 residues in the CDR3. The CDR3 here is CASSFDRASTDTQYF. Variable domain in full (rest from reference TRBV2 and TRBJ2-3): EPEVTQTPSHQVTQMGQEVILRCVPISNHLYFYWYRQILGQKVEFLVSFYNNEISEKSEIFDDQFSVERPDGSNFTLKIRSTKLEDSAMYFCASSFDRASTDTQYFGPGTRLTVL.

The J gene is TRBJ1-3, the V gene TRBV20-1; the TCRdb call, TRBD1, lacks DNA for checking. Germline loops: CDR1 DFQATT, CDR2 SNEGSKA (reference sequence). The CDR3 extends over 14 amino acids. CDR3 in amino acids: CSAIQGTSGNTIYF.

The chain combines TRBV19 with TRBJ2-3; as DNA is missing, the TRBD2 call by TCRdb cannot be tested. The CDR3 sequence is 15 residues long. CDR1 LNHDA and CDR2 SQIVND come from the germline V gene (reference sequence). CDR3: CASSRALHRTDTQYF. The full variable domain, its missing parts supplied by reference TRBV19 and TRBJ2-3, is DGGITQSPKYLFRKEGQNVTLSCEQNLNHDAMYWYRQDPGQGLRLIYYSQIVNDFQKGDIAEGYSVSREKKESFPLTVTSAQKNPTAFYLCASSRALHRTDTQYFGPGTRLTVL.

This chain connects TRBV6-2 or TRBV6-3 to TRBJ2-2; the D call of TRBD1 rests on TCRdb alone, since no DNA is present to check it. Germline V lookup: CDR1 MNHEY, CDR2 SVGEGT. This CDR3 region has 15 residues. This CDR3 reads CASRGGTDYTGELFF.

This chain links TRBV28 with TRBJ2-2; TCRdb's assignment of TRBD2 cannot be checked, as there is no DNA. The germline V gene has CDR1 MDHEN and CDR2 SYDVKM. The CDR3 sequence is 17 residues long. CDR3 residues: CASSFSRSGDDTGELFF.

CDR3 sequence: CASSILRDISGNQPQHF. The chain employs TRBV5-8 and TRBJ1-5; the TCRdb D gene call, TRBD1, has no DNA to confirm it. Germline CDR1 and CDR2: SGHTS and YDEGEE. CDR3 length: 17 amino acids.

CDR3 sequence reads: CASSIDFRNTEAFF. The chain joins TRBV19 to TRBJ1-1. Germline lookup yields CDR1 LNHDA and CDR2 SQIVND (reference sequence). The CDR3 runs 14 residues.

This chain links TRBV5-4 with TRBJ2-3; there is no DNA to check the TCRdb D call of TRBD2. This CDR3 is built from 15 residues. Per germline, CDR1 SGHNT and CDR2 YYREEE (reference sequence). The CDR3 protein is CASSLTSGNTDTQYF.

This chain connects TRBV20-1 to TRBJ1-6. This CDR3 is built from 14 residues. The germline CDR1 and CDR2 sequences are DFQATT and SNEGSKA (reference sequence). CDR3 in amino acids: CSAIGTSDNSPLHF.

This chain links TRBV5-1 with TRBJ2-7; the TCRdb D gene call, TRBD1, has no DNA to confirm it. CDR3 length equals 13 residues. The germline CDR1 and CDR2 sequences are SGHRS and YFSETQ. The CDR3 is CASSPWDTYEQYF.

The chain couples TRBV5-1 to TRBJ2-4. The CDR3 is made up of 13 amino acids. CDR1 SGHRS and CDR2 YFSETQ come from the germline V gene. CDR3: CASSSIGSNIQYF.

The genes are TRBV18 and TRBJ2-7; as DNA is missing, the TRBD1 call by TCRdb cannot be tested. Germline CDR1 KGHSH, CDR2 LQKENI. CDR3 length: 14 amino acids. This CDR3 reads CASSRGGSGYEQYF.

The CDR3 here is CASSQDPSGSWGGELFF. The gene calls are TRBV4-3 and TRBJ2-2; as DNA is missing, the TRBD2 call by TCRdb cannot be tested. This CDR3 spans 17 amino acids. Germline V gene data show CDR1 as LGHNA and CDR2 as YSLEER.

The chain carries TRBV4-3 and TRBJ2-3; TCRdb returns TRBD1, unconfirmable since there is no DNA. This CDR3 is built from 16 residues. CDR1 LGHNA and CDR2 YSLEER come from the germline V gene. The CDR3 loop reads CASSQDRTGGGDTQYF.

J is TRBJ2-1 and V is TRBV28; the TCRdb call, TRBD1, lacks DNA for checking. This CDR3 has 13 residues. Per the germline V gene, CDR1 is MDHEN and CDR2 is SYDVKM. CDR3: CASDSVPYNEQFF.